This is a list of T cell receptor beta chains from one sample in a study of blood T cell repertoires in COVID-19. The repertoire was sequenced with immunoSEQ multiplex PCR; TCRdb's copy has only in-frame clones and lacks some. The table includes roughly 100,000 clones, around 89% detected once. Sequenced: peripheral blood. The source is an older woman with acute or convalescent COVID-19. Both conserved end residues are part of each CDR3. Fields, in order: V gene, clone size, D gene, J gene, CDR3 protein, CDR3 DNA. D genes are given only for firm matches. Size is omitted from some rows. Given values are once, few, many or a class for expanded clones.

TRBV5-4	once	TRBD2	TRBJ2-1	CASSFTSGSLNEQFF	TGTGCCAGCAGCTTTACTAGCGGGAGTCTGAATGAGCAGTTCTTC
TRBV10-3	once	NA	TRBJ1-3	CAISESNGNTIYF	TGTGCCATCAGTGAGTCTAATGGAAACACCATATATTTT
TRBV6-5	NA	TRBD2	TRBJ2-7	CAARTSGSSYEQYF	TGTGCCGCAAGGACTAGCGGGAGCTCCTACGAGCAGTACTTC
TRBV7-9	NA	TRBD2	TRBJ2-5	CASSFAGGMQETQYF	TGTGCCAGCAGCTTTGCGGGAGGGATGCAAGAGACCCAGTACTTC
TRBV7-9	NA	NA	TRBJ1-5	CASSEQGYNQPQHF	TGTGCCAGCAGCGAACAGGGTTACAATCAGCCCCAGCATTTT
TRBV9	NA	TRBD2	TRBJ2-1	CAGSGGSWDEQFF	TGTGCCGGGTCCGGCGGGAGTTGGGATGAGCAGTTCTTC
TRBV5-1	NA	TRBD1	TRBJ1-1	CASSLDTGGLNTEAFF	TGCGCCAGCAGCCTGGATACAGGGGGCTTGAACACTGAAGCTTTCTTT
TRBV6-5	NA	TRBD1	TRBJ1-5	CASSSGQGNNQPQHF	TGTGCCAGCAGTTCGGGACAGGGCAACAATCAGCCCCAGCATTTT
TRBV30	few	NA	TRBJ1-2	CAGGTGNYGYTF	TGTGCCGGGGGGACTGGAAACTATGGCTACACCTTC
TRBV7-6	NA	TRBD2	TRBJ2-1	CASSGTGLAHQVEQFF	TGTGCCAGCAGCGGAACGGGACTAGCACATCAGGTTGAGCAGTTCTTC
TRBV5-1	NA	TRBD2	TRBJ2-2	CASSPGLAGELRELFF	TGCGCCAGCAGCCCAGGTCTAGCGGGCGAATTGAGGGAGCTGTTTTTT
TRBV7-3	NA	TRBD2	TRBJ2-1	CASSPGLAGGSRGVKNEQFF	TGTGCCAGCAGCCCCGGACTAGCGGGAGGTTCCAGGGGAGTAAAGAATGAGCAGTTCTTC
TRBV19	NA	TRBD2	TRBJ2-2	CASRDGGANTGELFF	TGTGCCAGTAGGGATGGGGGGGCGAACACCGGGGAGCTGTTTTTT
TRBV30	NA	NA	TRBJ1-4	CAWNVVGGNEKLFF	TGTGCCTGGAATGTTGTCGGGGGTAATGAAAAACTGTTTTTT
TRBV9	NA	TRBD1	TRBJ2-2	CASSVPRGGSGIGELFF	TGTGCCAGCAGCGTACCAAGAGGGGGCTCCGGGATCGGGGAGCTGTTTTTT
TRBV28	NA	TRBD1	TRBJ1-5	CASSLAPGGRQPQHF	TGTGCCAGCAGTTTGGCACCAGGGGGCCGTCAGCCCCAGCATTTT
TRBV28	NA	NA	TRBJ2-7	CASSYHGRGQKHF	TGTGCCAGCAGTTATCACGGGAGGGGGCAGAAGCACTTC
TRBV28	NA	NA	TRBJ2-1	CASSSGGGFEQFF	TGTGCCAGCAGTTCGGGGGGCGGATTTGAGCAGTTCTTC
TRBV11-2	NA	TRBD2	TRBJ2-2	CASSPGTSGRGAGELFF	TGTGCCAGCAGCCCCGGGACTAGCGGGAGGGGGGCCGGGGAGCTGTTTTTT
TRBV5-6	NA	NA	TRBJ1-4	CASSFQGRVWEKLFF	TGTGCCAGCAGCTTTCAGGGCCGGGTTTGGGAAAAACTGTTTTTT
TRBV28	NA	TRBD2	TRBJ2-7	CASREPGLAGGQTRYEQYF	TGTGCCAGCAGGGAACCGGGACTAGCGGGAGGCCAAACCCGCTACGAGCAGTACTTC
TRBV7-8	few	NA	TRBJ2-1	CASSLNGAWEAAFF	TGTGCCAGCAGCTTAAATGGGGCTTGGGAGGCTGCGTTCTTC
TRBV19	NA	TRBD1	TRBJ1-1	CASNRDRAGRAFF	TGTGCCAGCAACCGGGACAGGGCTGGACGAGCTTTCTTT
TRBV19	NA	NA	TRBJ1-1	CASSRGVGRVNTEAFF	TGTGCCAGTAGTCGCGGGGTAGGCCGGGTGAACACTGAAGCTTTCTTT
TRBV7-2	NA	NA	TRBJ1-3	CASSLAGFFTGNTIYF	TGTGCCAGCAGCTTAGCGGGCTTCTTTACTGGAAACACCATATATTTT
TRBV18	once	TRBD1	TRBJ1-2	CASSERDSLWTF	TGTGCCAGCTCAGAAAGGGACAGCCTCTGGACCTTC